This TCR beta chain was found in a study of cytomegalovirus exposure and HLA in healthy donors. Notes on this clone: Its antigen is not identified.

Using immunoSEQ multiplex PCR, the repertoire was profiled, and TCRdb retains in-frame clones only, with some absent. The data hold some 87,000 clones, with approximately 96% observed a single time. Study-level points and caveats: Three of the chains that were CMV-associated were confirmed in vitro to be specific for CMV antigens.

CDR3 length: 12 residues. Looked up from germline, CDR1 is SGHAT and CDR2 is FQNNGV. V was shortened by 4 bases and J by 6 bases, with 7 bases between the two germline ends. The source material was PBMCs. This receptor was identified in a woman aged 18 to 35 in good health and CMV-seronegative. The rearrangement uses TRBV11-2 and TRBJ2-1, with D possibly being TRBD2 (5 bases). The CDR3 DNA reads TGTGCCAGCAGCTCACGGGGCAATGAGCAGTTCTTC. Protein sequence: CASSSRGNEQFF.